The T cell receptor beta chain described here comes from a study of T cell responses to AZD1222 COVID-19 vaccine. With V trimmed by 1 base and J by 7 bases, 7 bases remained unmatched. The V gene's germline CDR1 is MGHRA and CDR2 YSYEKL. This CDR3 spans 15 amino acids. This table comes from immunoSEQ multiplex PCR, and its TCRdb copy is limited to in-frame clones, with some not included. This table holds about 97,000 clones, 84% found once. The source was peripheral blood, collected on day 0 of AZD1222 vaccination. The chain joins TRBV4-1 to TRBJ1-2; 9 nucleotides align to TRBD1. This receptor was obtained from an adult in good health. In nucleotides, the CDR3 is TGCGCCAGCAGCCAAGGACCCGGGACAGGGTTTGGCTACACCTTC. The encoded protein is CASSQGPGTGFGYTF.